What follows are 13 T cell receptor beta chains derived from one specimen sequenced in a study of blood T cell repertoires in COVID-19. Sequencing was performed with immunoSEQ multiplex PCR; in TCRdb, only in-frame clones are kept and a portion is missing. This table holds some 150,000 clones, around 90% found once. Input material: peripheral blood. The receptors were sampled from a man aged 60-69 years with acute or convalescent COVID-19.

This sequence joins TRBV18 and TRBJ2-5; TRBD2 matches at 9 bases. There are 16 residues in the CDR3. Trimming took 2 bases from V and 6 from J; bases not matched to a gene: 10. CDR1 and CDR2 (germline): KGHSH, LQKENI. The CDR3 DNA is TGTGCCAGCTCACCAGTACGAGCGGGGGGTTCGAAGACCCAGTACTTC. The encoded protein is CASSPVRAGGSKTQYF.

The rearrangement uses TRBV2 and TRBJ1-1; no reliable D call. Germline values: CDR1 SNHLY, CDR2 FYNNEI. The CDR3 runs 13 residues. Trimming took off 5 bases at V and 1 base at J, with 8 bases between the two ends. CDR3 nucleotide sequence: TGTGCCAGCAGTACTCGACAGAACACTGAAGCTTTCTTT. It encodes CASSTRQNTEAFF.

V gene TRBV3-1 (or the pseudogene TRBV3-2) combines with J gene TRBJ2-3; D may be TRBD2 (6 bases). V lost 1 base and J 1 base, leaving 6 bases between the germline ends. CDR1 and CDR2 (germline): LGHDT, YNNKEL (reference sequence). The CDR3 loop spans 14 amino acids. CDR3 sequence (DNA): TGTGCCAGCAGCCAAGCGGGGGGCACAGATACGCAGTATTTT. Translating it yields CASSQAGGTDTQYF.

The V call is TRBV5-4, the J call TRBJ2-7; TRBD2 matches at 8 bases. V trimming: 1 base; J trimming: 5 bases; junction bases outside the gene matches: 5. Germline assignment: CDR1 SGHNT and CDR2 YYREEE (reference sequence). The CDR3 sequence is 14 residues long. CDR3 bases: TGTGCCAGCAGCTTGCGGGGGGGGCCCGACGAGCAGTACTTC. Encoded protein: CASSLRGGPDEQYF.

The V and J genes are TRBV13 and TRBJ2-1; unclear D gene. The length of the CDR3 is 13 residues. V dropped 5 bases and J dropped 8 bases, with 13 bases sitting between them. The germline CDR1 and CDR2 sequences are PRHDT and FYEKMQ (reference sequence). DNA of the CDR3: TGTGCCAGCAGCCTCCCATCAGTCTATGAGCAGTTCTTC. Amino acid sequence: CASSLPSVYEQFF.

The rearrangement uses TRBV25-1 and TRBJ2-2; 7 bases map to TRBD2. CDR3 size: 15 residues. V was clipped by 3 bases and J by 7 bases; unmatched bases: 8. Germline CDR1 MGHDK, CDR2 SYGVNS. In nucleotides, the CDR3 is TGTGCCAGCAGTGAGCCTACGGGGGGAATCGGGGAGCTGTTTTTT. Protein product: CASSEPTGGIGELFF.

V gene TRBV5-4 combines with J gene TRBJ1-2; TRBD1 aligns across 7 bases. V shed 3 bases, J shed 3 bases, and the junction held 5 bases outside the gene matches. Germline-derived CDR1 and CDR2 are SGHNT and YYREEE (reference sequence). The CDR3 is 14 residues long. The CDR3 DNA follows: TGTGCCAGCAGCTCTAGCGGGACAGACTATGGCTACACCTTC. It is translated as CASSSSGTDYGYTF. The whole variable domain, remainder taken from reference TRBV5-4 and TRBJ1-2, is ETGVTQSPTHLIKTRGQQVTLRCSSQSGHNTVSWYQQALGQGPQFIFQYYREEENGRGNFPPRFSGLQFPNYSSELNVNALELDDSALYLCASSSSGTDYGYTFGSGTRLTVV.

The rearrangement joins TRBV28 to TRBJ1-5; TRBD1 is a possible D gene (5 bases). Per germline, CDR1 MDHEN and CDR2 SYDVKM. This CDR3 has 15 amino acids. V was clipped by 5 bases and J by 6 bases, with 17 bases between them. The CDR3 region has the DNA TGTGCCAGCAGTCCCCAGCAGGGACTGAGTCAGCCCCAGCATTTT. Translation: CASSPQQGLSQPQHF.

This chain joins TRBV7-9 and TRBJ1-2, with D possibly matching TRBD1 (5 bases). Germline V CDR1 and CDR2: SEHNR, FQNEAQ (reference sequence). This CDR3 has 17 residues. The V and J ends lost 0 bases and 0 bases respectively, with 14 bases between them. The CDR3: CASSLALDRPTNYGYTF. In nucleotides, the CDR3 is TGTGCCAGCAGCTTAGCGCTAGACAGACCCACTAACTATGGCTACACCTTC.

This chain uses TRBV19 with TRBJ2-1; D is unclear. Trimming left V 0 bases short and J 1 base short, with 13 bases between. CDR1 and CDR2 from the germline V gene are LNHDA and SQIVND (reference sequence). The CDR3 sequence is 17 residues long. CDR3 region: CASSIDSGTGSYNEQFF. DNA of the CDR3: TGTGCCAGTAGTATAGACTCCGGTACGGGTTCCTACAATGAGCAGTTCTTC.

V gene TRBV5-4 combines with J gene TRBJ1-3, with 7 bases aligning to TRBD1. The CDR3 totals 14 residues. V lost 4 bases, J lost 4 bases, and 5 bases stayed unmatched. Germline V gene lookup returns CDR1 SGHNT and CDR2 YYREEE (reference sequence). CDR3 sequence (DNA): TGTGCCAGCAGCCAACAGGGGTCCGGAAACACCATATATTTT. Amino acids: CASSQQGSGNTIYF. Complete variable domain (other parts from reference TRBV5-4 and TRBJ1-3): ETGVTQSPTHLIKTRGQQVTLRCSSQSGHNTVSWYQQALGQGPQFIFQYYREEENGRGNFPPRFSGLQFPNYSSELNVNALELDDSALYLCASSQQGSGNTIYFGEGSWLTVV.

The V and J genes are TRBV5-6 and TRBJ1-1; D may be TRBD1 (6 bases). The CDR3 loop spans 15 amino acids. The germline gives CDR1 SGHDT, CDR2 YYEEEE. Trimming cost V 4 bases and J 1 base, with 14 bases left between them. The CDR3 DNA is TGTGCCAGCAGCCGTATTCAGGGGCCGAACACTGAAGCTTTCTTT. Encoded protein: CASSRIQGPNTEAFF.

The chain couples TRBV5-4 to TRBJ1-2; 8 nucleotides line up with TRBD1. CDR3 length equals 14 residues. V lost 0 bases and J lost 8; bases outside the gene matches: 6. The germline gives CDR1 SGHNT, CDR2 YYREEE (reference sequence). The CDR3 DNA is TGTGCCAGCAGCTTGGCGGACAGGGTTTACGGCTACACCTTC. Encoded protein: CASSLADRVYGYTF.